This TCR beta chain was identified in a study of blood T cell repertoires in COVID-19. Study in general: The study drew acute and convalescent COVID-19 samples from the United States, Italy and Spain. T cells, B-cell-depleted T cells, or PBMCs provided the cDNA or gDNA that served as material.

The CDR3 totals 17 residues. Germline V gene lookup returns CDR1 SGHDT and CDR2 YYEEEE. J was trimmed by 4 bases and V by 4 bases; bases with no gene match: 13. Assay: immunoSEQ multiplex PCR; the TCRdb copy retains only in-frame clones and omits some. The table shows around 19,000 clones, with roughly 89% occurring only once. Source material: peripheral blood. The J gene is TRBJ1-1, the V gene TRBV5-6, with 10 bases that match TRBD1. The source is a human donor in a cohort sampled during active COVID-19. The DNA of the CDR3 is TGTGCCAGCAGCGCCAGGACAGGGGGAGTGGATACCACTGAAGCTTTCTTT. Protein: CASSARTGGVDTTEAFF.